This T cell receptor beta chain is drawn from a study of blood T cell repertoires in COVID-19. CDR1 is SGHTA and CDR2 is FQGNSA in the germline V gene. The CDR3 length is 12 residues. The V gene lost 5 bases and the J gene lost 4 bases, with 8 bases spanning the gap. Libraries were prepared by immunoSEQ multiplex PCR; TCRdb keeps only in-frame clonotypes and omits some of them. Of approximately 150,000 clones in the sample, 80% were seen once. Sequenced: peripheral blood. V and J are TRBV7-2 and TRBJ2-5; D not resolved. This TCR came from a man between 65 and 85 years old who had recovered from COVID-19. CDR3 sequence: CASSPTGETQYF. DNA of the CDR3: TGTGCCAGCAGCCCAACGGGAGAGACCCAGTACTTC.